One and the same sample provided the 7 T cell receptor beta chains below, sequenced in a study of cytomegalovirus exposure and HLA in healthy donors. Primers included in the PCR were 60 Vbeta and 13 Jbeta primers. Libraries were prepared by immunoSEQ multiplex PCR; TCRdb keeps only in-frame clonotypes and omits some of them. The sample includes some 180,000 clones, 77% of them seen just once. Material for sequencing was PBMCs. The source is a young man in good health and CMV-seronegative.

The rearrangement joins TRBV19 to TRBJ1-2; D possibly corresponds to TRBD1 (6 bases). CDR1 is LNHDA, CDR2 SQIVND, per germline (reference sequence). Trimming took off 4 bases at V and 1 base at J, with 16 bases between the two ends. The CDR3 loop spans 16 amino acids. The CDR3 protein is CASSSAWGRDNYGYTF. The DNA of the CDR3 is TGTGCCAGTAGTAGCGCATGGGGGCGCGATAACTATGGCTACACCTTC.

Written as DNA, the CDR3 is TGTGCCAGCAGCGTAGTGTCCGGCGGGGGGGCCAAGTTCTTC. Amino acids: CASSVVSGGGAKFF. This rearrangement joins TRBV9 to TRBJ2-1; 9 bases are shared with TRBD2. The CDR3 is made up of 14 amino acids. In germline, CDR1 is SGDLS, CDR2 YYNGEE. Trimming cost V 0 bases and J 14 bases; bases outside gene matches: 9. Supplemented by reference TRBV9 and TRBJ2-1, the full variable domain reads DSGVTQTPKHLITATGQRVTLRCSPRSGDLSVYWYQQSLDQGLQFLIQYYNGEERAKGNILERFSAQQFPDLHSELNLSSLELGDSALYFCASSVVSGGGAKFFGPGTRLTVL.

This clone was seen once. The V and J genes are TRBV9 and TRBJ2-1; TRBD1 agrees at 9 bases. Germline trimming cut 5 bases from V and 7 bases from J; bases unmatched to any gene: 16. Germline assignment: CDR1 SGDLS and CDR2 YYNGEE. The CDR3 runs to 17 residues. The CDR3 sequence is CASSIPRTGGLKNEQFF. The CDR3, as DNA: TGTGCCAGCAGTATCCCCAGAACAGGGGGCTTAAAAAATGAGCAGTTCTTC.

The chain couples TRBV18 to TRBJ1-1; D ambiguous. Deletions cut 1 base from V and 5 bases from J, with 8 bases between. There are 13 residues in the CDR3. Germline CDR1 reads KGHSH; CDR2 reads LQKENI. This chain's CDR3 is CASSPLPETEAFF. The CDR3 DNA reads as TGTGCCAGCTCACCACTTCCCGAGACTGAAGCTTTCTTT.

The chain joins TRBV9 to TRBJ1-3, with TRBD1 identical over 7 bases. This CDR3 is built from 16 residues. V lost 3 bases and J lost 0; bases outside the gene matches: 6. Germline values: CDR1 SGDLS, CDR2 YYNGEE. The CDR3 loop reads CASSGRGQDSGNTIYF. The CDR3 region has the DNA TGTGCCAGCAGCGGACGAGGACAGGACTCTGGAAACACCATATATTTT.

The chain employs TRBV6-1 and TRBJ2-7; 7 nucleotides align to TRBD2. Germline V gene lookup returns CDR1 MNHNS and CDR2 SASEGT. V lost 3 bases and J lost 2; bases outside the gene matches: 4. This CDR3 contains 14 residues. CDR3 in DNA: TGTGCCAGCAGTGACTGGGGGAGGGCCTACGAGCAGTACTTC. Its translation is CASSDWGRAYEQYF.

The chain uses TRBV29-1 and TRBJ2-3; D is unresolved. V shed 8 bases and J shed 0 bases, with 15 bases lying between them. The CDR3 consists of 14 residues. Germline CDR1 is SQVTM and CDR2 is ANQGSEA. CDR3 in amino acids: CSSLGGHSTDTQYF. CDR3 bases: TGCAGCTCCCTGGGTGGGCACAGCACAGATACGCAGTATTTT.